Sequencing of this T cell receptor beta chain was carried out in a study of T cell responses to AZD1222 COVID-19 vaccine. Per germline, CDR1 LGHNT and CDR2 FRNRAP. V was shortened by 3 bases and J by 6 bases, with 9 bases between the two germline ends. The CDR3 covers 13 residues. Of note for this clone: Its antigen is unidentified.

Profiling relied on immunoSEQ multiplex PCR, and the TCRdb table lists in-frame clones only, not all of them. This table holds tens of thousands of clones, over 85% found once. Study-level results: Reportedly, close to half of spike-specific TCRs are directed against unmutated variant regions.

Sequencing used peripheral blood, obtained on day 0 of AZD1222 vaccination. This sequence originates from an adult in good health. The chain is built from TRBV12-5 and TRBJ2-1, with D maybe TRBD1 (5 bases). The CDR3 region has the DNA TGTGCTAGTGGTTTTGGGCAGGGCAATGAGCAGTTCTTC. Amino acids: CASGFGQGNEQFF.